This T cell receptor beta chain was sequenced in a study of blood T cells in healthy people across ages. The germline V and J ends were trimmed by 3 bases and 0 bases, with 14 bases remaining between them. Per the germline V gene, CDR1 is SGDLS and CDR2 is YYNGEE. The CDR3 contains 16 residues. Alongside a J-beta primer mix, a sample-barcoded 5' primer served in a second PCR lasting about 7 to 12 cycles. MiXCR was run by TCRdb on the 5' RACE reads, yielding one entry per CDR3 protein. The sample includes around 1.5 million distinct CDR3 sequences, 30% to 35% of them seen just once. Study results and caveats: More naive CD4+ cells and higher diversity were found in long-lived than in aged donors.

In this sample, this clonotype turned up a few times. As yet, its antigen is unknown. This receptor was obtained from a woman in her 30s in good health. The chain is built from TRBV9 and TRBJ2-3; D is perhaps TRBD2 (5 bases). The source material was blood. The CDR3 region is CASSARPRASTDTQYF. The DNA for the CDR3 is TGTGCCAGCAGCGCCCGGCCGCGGGCAAGCACAGATACGCAGTATTTT.